This entry lists 32 T cell receptor beta chains sequenced from one sample in a study of T cell repertoires in cytomegalovirus infection (dated by TCRdb to about 2019). For these TCRs, the target antigens are not known. Per the publication, the treatment or condition label means: in vitro stimulation with specific CMV peptide epitopes to enrich CMV-specific T cells. Sequencing used an Illumina HiSeq 1500. The raw public data were reprocessed by TCRdb itself: fastp quality trimming at Q25, MiXCR clonotype calling, in-frame beta chains only. A single entry per CDR3 protein holds the most common genes and DNA from its merged rows. Within this sample are around 800,000 distinct CDR3 sequences, with approximately 32% of them counted one time only. The ten largest clones capture over 10% of the sample. The starting material was cultured CD8+ T cells from PBMCs, obtained from culture after CMV antigen stimulation. The receptors derive from a human donor in good health (CMV status not recorded). Some clones in this sample may be carry-over from other donors' samples.

The J gene is TRBJ1-1, the V gene TRBV19, with TRBD1 matching over 7 bases. The CDR3 loop spans 14 amino acids. Trimming removed 3 bases from V and 4 bases from J; junction bases left unmatched: 5. Per the germline V gene, CDR1 is LNHDA and CDR2 is SQIVND (reference sequence). CDR3 protein: CASSIKDRVTEAFF. For the CDR3, the DNA is TGTGCCAGTAGTATCAAAGACAGGGTCACTGAAGCTTTCTTT. Complete variable domain (other parts from reference TRBV19 and TRBJ1-1): DGGITQSPKYLFRKEGQNVTLSCEQNLNHDAMYWYRQDPGQGLRLIYYSQIVNDFQKGDIAEGYSVSREKKESFPLTVTSAQKNPTAFYLCASSIKDRVTEAFFGQGTRLTVV.

The CDR3 protein is CASSLRRNGPSNTGELFF. For the CDR3, the DNA is TGTGCCAGCAGCCTGAGGCGGAACGGACCATCGAACACCGGGGAGCTGTTTTTT. The chain joins TRBV5-3 to TRBJ2-2; D ambiguous. TRBV5-3 qualifies as an ORF whose function is uncertain. The CDR3 is 18 residues long. V lost 8 bases to trimming and J lost 0 bases, with 23 bases between them.

The chain is built from TRBV7-9 and TRBJ2-2; TRBD1 might be the D (6 bases). The V gene lost 9 bases and the J gene lost 0 bases, with 8 bases spanning the gap. Germline-derived CDR1 and CDR2 are SEHNR and FQNEAQ (reference sequence). CDR3 length: 13 amino acids. CDR3 bases: TGTGCCAGACAGGGCCCGAACACCGGGGAGCTGTTTTTT. Its translation: CARQGPNTGELFF.

In the case of this clonotype: A read error may explain this, as a much larger clone is one base away. The chain carries TRBV7-8 and TRBJ2-5; perhaps TRBD1 as D (5 bases). V was cut by 8 bases and J by 3 bases, with 19 bases left in between. The CDR3 covers 15 residues. Germline CDR1 SGHVS, CDR2 FQNEAQ. The CDR3 region is CASGFPQGTKETQYF. The DNA of the CDR3 is TGTGCCAGCGGTTTTCCCCAGGGTACCAAAGAGACCCAGTACTTC.

The gene calls are TRBV7-9 and TRBJ2-2; D could derive from TRBD1 or TRBD2 (5 bases each). V shed 1 base and J shed 3 bases, with 6 bases lying between them. Germline CDR1 is SEHNR and CDR2 is FQNEAQ (reference sequence). This CDR3 spans 14 amino acids. The CDR3 loop reads CASSLVGDTGELFF. CDR3 in DNA: TGTGCCAGCAGCTTAGTGGGGGACACCGGGGAGCTGTTTTTT.

The rearrangement links TRBV10-3 to TRBJ1-2, with unresolved D. V was clipped by 11 bases and J by 8 bases, with 18 bases between them. CDR3 size: 12 residues. Germline lookup yields CDR1 ENHRY and CDR2 SYGVKD. CDR3 sequence: CAAANSVDGYTF. CDR3 DNA sequence: TGTGCCGCGGCGAACAGTGTGGACGGCTACACCTTC.

This chain joins TRBV4-1 and TRBJ2-1, with D perhaps matching TRBD1 (6 bases). Germline assignment: CDR1 MGHRA and CDR2 YSYEKL. The ends were cut back, 1 base at V and 6 bases at J, with 10 bases in the middle. The CDR3 consists of 14 residues. This CDR3 is CASSQGLGGNEQFF. Here the CDR3 DNA reads TGCGCCAGCAGCCAAGGGTTAGGGGGCAATGAGCAGTTCTTC.

This clonotype was recorded a few times. The V gene is TRBV27, the J gene TRBJ1-1, with no clear D. The CDR3 has 13 residues. Trimming left V 0 bases short and J 5 bases short, with 7 bases between. CDR1 and CDR2 (germline): MNHEY, SMNVEV (reference sequence). The CDR3 protein is CASSLSEVTEAFF. CDR3 sequence (DNA): TGTGCCAGCAGTTTATCGGAGGTAACTGAAGCTTTCTTT.

A few counts support this clonotype. V is TRBV27 and J is TRBJ1-2; D call uncertain. Germline assignment: CDR1 MNHEY and CDR2 SMNVEV (reference sequence). V was cut by 2 bases and J by 4 bases, with 8 bases left in between. CDR3 length: 13 residues. The DNA of the CDR3 is TGTGCCAGCAGTTTAATTCCCTTCTATGGCTACACCTTC. It codes for CASSLIPFYGYTF.

In DNA form, the CDR3 reads TGTGCCAGCAGCATCCGACAGGTCGGGGAGACCCAGTACTTC. It yields the protein CASSIRQVGETQYF. This sequence joins TRBV7-6 and TRBJ2-5, with D tentatively TRBD1 (6 bases). Per germline, CDR1 SGHVS and CDR2 FNYEAQ. V lost 5 bases, J lost 5 bases, and 15 bases lay in between. The CDR3 loop spans 14 amino acids.

The chain combines TRBV5-6 with TRBJ1-6; the D is unclear. Deletions cut 1 base from V and 10 bases from J, with 12 bases between. Germline CDR1 and CDR2: SGHDT and YYEEEE. The CDR3 is made up of 14 amino acids. The CDR3: CASSLSGSTSPLHF. CDR3 nucleotides: TGTGCCAGCAGCTTGTCGGGCAGCACCTCACCCCTCCACTTT. Looking up the rest from reference TRBV5-6 and TRBJ1-6 gives the full variable domain: DAGVTQSPTHLIKTRGQQVTLRCSPKSGHDTVSWYQQALGQGPQFIFQYYEEEERQRGNFPDRFSGHQFPNYSSELNVNALLLGDSALYLCASSLSGSTSPLHFGNGTRLTVT.

This clonotype was observed a few times. The V and J genes are TRBV27 and TRBJ2-6, with a tentative D call TRBD1 (8 bases). This CDR3 has 17 amino acids. The V gene's germline CDR1 is MNHEY and CDR2 SMNVEV (reference sequence). V was cut by 6 bases and J by 0 bases, with 15 bases left in between. Here the CDR3 DNA reads TGTGCCAGCAGGGGAGGGACAGGTAACTCTGGGGCCAACGTCCTGACTTTC. It translates to CASRGGTGNSGANVLTF.

V usage is TRBV6-1 and J usage is TRBJ1-2; 7 positions match TRBD1. Per germline, CDR1 MNHNS and CDR2 SASEGT. Unmatched junction bases numbered 11, after V lost 5 bases and J lost 5 bases. There are 15 residues in the CDR3. The chain's CDR3 is CASSTIWDREYGYTF. DNA of the CDR3: TGTGCCAGCAGTACTATTTGGGACAGAGAATATGGCTACACCTTC.

This clonotype came up a few times. The chain links TRBV12-3 or TRBV12-4 to TRBJ2-2; 7 positions match TRBD1. The CDR3 runs 12 residues. V was clipped by 5 bases and J by 7 bases; unmatched bases: 1. CDR3 sequence: CASSTGVGELFF. The CDR3 coding sequence is TGTGCCAGCAGTACAGGGGTCGGGGAGCTGTTTTTT.

V gene TRBV27 combines with J gene TRBJ2-7; 8 nucleotides match TRBD2. Germline-derived CDR1 and CDR2 are MNHEY and SMNVEV (reference sequence). After removal of 7 bases from V and 7 bases from J, the junction contained 9 bases not matched to a gene. The CDR3 is 13 amino acids. The DNA for the CDR3 is TGTGCCAGCACCTCTAGCGGGTCCTCAGAGCAGTACTTC. Translating gives CASTSSGSSEQYF.

This clonotype was seen more than once but under ten times. The V and J genes are TRBV6-2 or TRBV6-3 and TRBJ2-3; 10 bases map to TRBD1. Germline loops: CDR1 MNHEY, CDR2 SVGEGT. J lost 4 bases, V lost 6 bases, and 7 bases had no gene match. CDR3 length: 15 residues. In DNA form, the CDR3 reads TGTGCCAGCAGAAGCGGACAGGGGGTCGCAGATACGCAGTATTTT. Its protein product is CASRSGQGVADTQYF.

In this sample, this clonotype turned up a few times. The chain employs TRBV7-8 and TRBJ2-3; TRBD1 matches at 8 bases. The CDR3 spans 13 residues. Unmatched junction bases numbered 7, after V lost 9 bases and J lost 5 bases. The germline V gene encodes CDR1 SGHVS and CDR2 FQNEAQ. The CDR3 reads CASCRGPGDTQYF. The CDR3 coding sequence is TGTGCCAGTTGCAGGGGGCCGGGAGATACGCAGTATTTT.

A few counts support this clonotype. The chain links TRBV7-6 to TRBJ2-2; D not certain. The CDR3 totals 16 residues. Germline V gene sequence: CDR1 SGHVS, CDR2 FNYEAQ. V gave up 8 bases and J gave up 4 bases, with 20 bases separating them. The CDR3 region has the DNA TGTGCCAGCCTGACCTTGGGCCCCATAGGCACCGGGGAGCTGTTTTTT. Translation gives CASLTLGPIGTGELFF.

The count of this clonotype is one. As DNA, the CDR3 is TGTGCCAGCAGTACAGGGCTCTCCCCCACAGATACGCAGTATTTT. Residues: CASSTGLSPTDTQYF. The chain combines TRBV12-3 or TRBV12-4 with TRBJ2-3, with D possibly being TRBD1 (6 bases). The CDR3 is made up of 15 amino acids. V lost 5 bases and J lost 2, with 14 bases in between.

The chain recombines TRBV27 with TRBJ2-6; 8 bases map to TRBD1. Losses at the gene ends were 5 bases for V and 2 bases for J; bases not matched to a gene: 14. The CDR3 loop spans 19 amino acids. CDR1 and CDR2 from the germline V gene are MNHEY and SMNVEV (reference sequence). CDR3 protein: CASSPYYPDRAAGANVLTF. CDR3 nucleotide sequence: TGTGCCAGCAGTCCATACTACCCGGACAGGGCGGCTGGGGCCAACGTCCTGACTTTC.

Notes on this clonotype: The junction and the germline gene differ at one end; a read error may be behind it. The CDR3 region is CASSFIAGNYYNEQFF. The DNA for the CDR3 is TGTGCGAGCAGTTTTATAGCGGGGAACTACTACAATGAGCAGTTCTTC. The chain uses TRBV27 and TRBJ2-1, with 8 nucleotides matching TRBD2. Germline V gene sequence: CDR1 MNHEY, CDR2 SMNVEV (reference sequence). The CDR3 runs to 16 residues.

This sequence joins TRBV19 and TRBJ2-1; D is unclear. V lost 7 bases and J 9 bases, leaving 10 bases between the germline ends. This CDR3 is built from 11 residues. The V gene's germline CDR1 is LNHDA and CDR2 SQIVND (reference sequence). In DNA form, the CDR3 reads TGTGCCAGTAATAATGGGTTTGAGCAGTTCTTC. Its translation is CASNNGFEQFF.

In this sample, this clonotype turned up once. This chain joins TRBV4-3 and TRBJ1-1; possibly TRBD1 for D (6 bases). The CDR3 is 14 amino acids. V shed 4 bases and J shed 6 bases, with 15 bases lying between them. Germline loops: CDR1 LGHNA, CDR2 YSLEER. CDR3 nucleotide sequence: TGCGCCAGCAGCCTTGAGACAGGTTCGGCTGAAGCTTTCTTT. The encoded protein is CASSLETGSAEAFF.

This clonotype was counted between two and nine times. The V call is TRBV7-6, the J call TRBJ1-6; D is uncertain. The germline V gene encodes CDR1 SGHVS and CDR2 FNYEAQ. The CDR3 runs 15 residues. V was cut by 7 bases and J by 1 base, with 11 bases left in between. CDR3 sequence (DNA): TGTGCCAGCACCTCATTGGAGTCCTATAATTCACCCCTCCACTTT. It specifies CASTSLESYNSPLHF.

The chain is built from TRBV27 and TRBJ1-4, with TRBD1 matching over 9 bases. Per the germline V gene, CDR1 is MNHEY and CDR2 is SMNVEV (reference sequence). This CDR3 has 14 amino acids. After removal of 7 bases from V and 8 bases from J, the junction contained 8 bases not matched to a gene. The CDR3 region has the DNA TGTGCCAGCACGACCGGGACAGGGACCGAAAAACTGTTTTTT. Its translation is CASTTGTGTEKLFF. Looking up the rest from reference TRBV27 and TRBJ1-4 gives the full variable domain: EAQVTQNPRYLITVTGKKLTVTCSQNMNHEYMSWYRQDPGLGLRQIYYSMNVEVTDKGDVPEGYKVSRKEKRNFPLILESPSPNQTSLYFCASTTGTGTEKLFFGSGTQLSVL.

As for this clonotype: Since a much larger clone is just one base distant, this may be a read error. This rearrangement joins TRBV6-2 or TRBV6-3 to TRBJ1-5; D gene uncertain. The CDR3 runs to 13 residues. From germline, CDR1 is MNHEY and CDR2 SVGEGT. The CDR3 DNA sequence: TGTGCCAACAGTTACGCGGGCAATCAGCCCCAGCATTTT. Encoded protein: CANSYAGNQPQHF.

This clonotype was detected only a few times. This rearrangement joins TRBV2 to TRBJ1-6; no clear D gene. V lost 1 base to trimming and J lost 7 bases, with 8 bases between them. The germline V gene encodes CDR1 SNHLY and CDR2 FYNNEI. CDR3 length: 14 residues. The CDR3 is CASSEVRKNSPLHF. The CDR3 DNA reads TGTGCCAGCAGTGAAGTGAGAAAGAATTCACCCCTCCACTTT.

The table lists this clonotype with a few counts. The chain joins TRBV28 to TRBJ2-2; 11 bases line up with TRBD2. Per germline, CDR1 MDHEN and CDR2 SYDVKM. V was pared by 2 bases and J by 5 bases, with 7 bases of the junction left unmatched. The CDR3 has 17 residues. DNA for the CDR3: TGTGCCAGCAGTTTACCTACTAGCGGGGGAGAAACCGGGGAGCTGTTTTTT. It yields the protein CASSLPTSGGETGELFF. The whole variable domain, filled in from reference TRBV28 and TRBJ2-2, reads DVKVTQSSRYLVKRTGEKVFLECVQDMDHENMFWYRQDPGLGLRLIYFSYDVKMKEKGDIPEGYSVSREKKERFSLILESASTNQTSMYLCASSLPTSGGETGELFFGEGSRLTVL.

The chain combines TRBV7-6 with TRBJ2-1, with D unclear. The CDR3 has 17 residues. Per germline, CDR1 SGHVS and CDR2 FNYEAQ. Trimming pared 1 base from V and 0 bases from J, leaving 13 bases between. As DNA, the CDR3 is TGTGCCAGCAGCTTAGTCGTCTCCTCGAGCTCCTACAATGAGCAGTTCTTC. This sequence encodes CASSLVVSSSSYNEQFF.

The chain carries TRBV10-2 and TRBJ1-2; no reliable D call. Trimming stripped 4 bases from V and 6 bases from J, with 9 bases between. The CDR3 is made up of 12 amino acids. Germline CDR1 WSHSY, CDR2 SAAADI. The CDR3 coding sequence is TGCGCCAGCAGTGCGGCGCGTCATGGCTACACCTTC. Translation gives CASSAARHGYTF.

The chain couples TRBV27 to TRBJ2-3; 11 nucleotides align to TRBD2. The CDR3 length is 18 residues. Germline lookup yields CDR1 MNHEY and CDR2 SMNVEV (reference sequence). Trimming took 10 bases from V and 1 from J; bases not matched to a gene: 16. CDR3 in amino acids: CANSPAPRLAGRTDTQYF. The CDR3 coding sequence is TGTGCCAACAGCCCCGCCCCGCGACTAGCGGGACGCACAGATACGCAGTATTTT.

This clonotype showed up just a few times. This sequence joins TRBV7-9 and TRBJ1-5; no reliable D call. The CDR3 runs 14 residues. Germline CDR1 is SEHNR and CDR2 is FQNEAQ (reference sequence). V was cut by 5 bases and J by 9 bases, with 17 bases left in between. CDR3 sequence reads: CASSPPGSPGPQHF. In nucleotides, the CDR3 is TGTGCCAGCAGCCCGCCGGGATCCCCAGGGCCCCAGCATTTT.